The sample holds many counts of the clone carrying this TCR beta chain. The antigen remains undetermined. This entry is derived from a study of T-cell reconstitution after alpha-beta-depleted transplantation in children. V gave up 6 bases and J gave up 1 base; unmatched junction bases: 4. The germline V gene has CDR1 SQVTM and CDR2 ANQGSEA. This CDR3 comprises 13 residues. General observations from the study: The main origin of T-cell counts and diversity one year after transplant was newly produced T cells. The study reportedly traced alpha-beta T cells about two months after transplant to several hundred expanded graft clones. After transplant, high TCRbeta diversity at day 60 in some patients arose from surviving recipient T cells and thymic progenitors.

Using unique molecular identifiers, the investigators prepared the TCRbeta library. Using its own MiXCR run on the PCR reads, TCRdb lists one record per CDR3 protein. The table has 200,000 to 250,000 distinct CDR3 sequences, 8.2% seen once; the top ten hold 6% to 7%. Sequencing used PBMCs, mostly from graft donor cells, obtained 180 days after TCRalphabeta/CD19-depleted stem cell transplant. The clonotype comes from a male patient aged 10-17 years who had a stem cell transplant for acute lymphoblastic leukemia, so the T cells may come from the graft donor. The chain is built from TRBV29-1 and TRBJ2-7, with 9 bases aligning to TRBD1. This chain's CDR3 is CSVPGQGSYEQYF. The CDR3 nucleotides read TGCAGCGTCCCGGGACAGGGTTCCTACGAGCAGTACTTC.